The clone carrying this TCR beta chain occurred many times. Antigen unknown. The sample comes from a study of CD8 T cells in ankylosing spondylitis. MiXCR, run by TCRdb on the 5' RACE reads, gives a single entry per CDR3 protein. The table records some 300,000 distinct CDR3 sequences, roughly 20% of them present only once. Study results and caveats: As for the disease-linked clones, they showed a CD8+ phenotype and occurred at relatively low frequencies in peripheral blood.

Deletions cut 7 bases from V and 6 bases from J, with 15 bases between. This CDR3 has 12 amino acids. Germline V CDR1 and CDR2: DFQATT, SNEGSKA (reference sequence). The sequence came from a female donor with ankylosing spondylitis or in good health (not recorded which). The rearrangement links TRBV20-1 to TRBJ1-1; D possibly corresponds to TRBD1 (5 bases). The specimen was blood, either unsorted or a sorted T cell fraction (not recorded which). CDR3: CSVRRGYPEAFF. The CDR3 DNA follows: TGCAGTGTCAGACGGGGCTACCCTGAAGCTTTCTTT.